The 13 T cell receptor beta chains below were found in one sample sequenced in a study of shared clonotypes between healthy human individuals. Assay used: immunoSEQ multiplex PCR; TCRdb lists only in-frame clones, some missing. The sample lists more than 2,000,000 clones, over 85% occurring once. What was sequenced was naive CD4+ T cells from PBMCs. Indicated subset: CD45RA+ positively selected. These receptors all come from a man younger than 35 in good health. Some clones in this sample may be carry-over from other donors' samples.

The V gene is TRBV19, the J gene TRBJ1-5; D is possibly TRBD1 (6 bases). Germline V CDR1 and CDR2: LNHDA, SQIVND (reference sequence). The V gene lost 1 base and the J gene lost 4 bases, with 11 bases spanning the gap. CDR3 size: 15 residues. The CDR3 coding sequence is TGTGCCAGTAGTATAGGGGTCGGGACAAATCAGCCCCAGCATTTT. Translated, it gives CASSIGVGTNQPQHF.

V and J are TRBV7-2 and TRBJ2-1, with 11 positions matching TRBD2. The CDR3 is 16 amino acids. Trimming removed 1 base from V and 7 bases from J; junction bases left unmatched: 6. CDR1 is SGHTA, CDR2 FQGNSA, per germline. The CDR3 coding sequence is TGTGCCAGCAGCTTAGATCCTAGCGGGAGGCTAAATGAGCAGTTCTTC. Its protein product is CASSLDPSGRLNEQFF.

This chain uses TRBV6-5 with TRBJ2-7; tentatively, D is TRBD2 (5 bases). The germline V gene has CDR1 MNHEY and CDR2 SVGAGI. The length of the CDR3 is 14 residues. The ends were cut back, 4 bases at V and 7 bases at J, with 17 bases in the middle. CDR3 sequence reads: CASSSLPSRGEQYF. CDR3 sequence (DNA): TGTGCCAGCAGTTCCCTCCCCAGCAGAGGGGAGCAGTACTTC.

The chain combines TRBV7-9 with TRBJ2-2; D ambiguous. The germline V and J ends were trimmed by 8 bases and 0 bases, with 10 bases remaining between them. Germline lookup yields CDR1 SEHNR and CDR2 FQNEAQ (reference sequence). The CDR3 has 14 amino acids. As DNA, the CDR3 is TGTGCCAGCCGAGACGGTTCGAACACCGGGGAGCTGTTTTTT. Encoded protein: CASRDGSNTGELFF.

This rearrangement joins TRBV12-1 to TRBJ2-7; the table's D gene call, TRBD2, was not cross checked with the DNA. TRBV12-1 is a documented pseudogene. This CDR3 has 19 amino acids. The CDR3 here is CASSGPTSGSSFCVNEQYF. In DNA, the CDR3 is TGTGCCAGCAGCGGACCGACTAGCGGGAGTTCTTTTTGTGTCAACGAGCAGTACTTC.

The V call is TRBV2, the J call TRBJ2-5; TRBD2 aligns across 8 bases. Germline-derived CDR1 and CDR2 are SNHLY and FYNNEI. The CDR3 consists of 14 residues. Germline trimming cut 10 bases from V and 5 bases from J; bases unmatched to any gene: 12. The CDR3: CATRGLARRETQYF. CDR3 nucleotide sequence: TGTGCCACCCGAGGACTAGCCCGGCGGGAGACCCAGTACTTC.

This clone was found a few times. The rearrangement links TRBV2 to TRBJ1-2, with D possibly being TRBD1 (5 bases). The CDR3 spans 14 residues. Trimming removed 10 bases from V and 8 bases from J, with 23 bases in between. Germline V CDR1 and CDR2: SNHLY, FYNNEI. The CDR3 sequence: CATPTLQGLEGYTF. CDR3 sequence (DNA): TGTGCCACCCCCACCCTTCAGGGCCTCGAGGGCTACACCTTC.

This chain uses TRBV5-4 with TRBJ2-7; 7 nucleotides match TRBD1. Per germline, CDR1 SGHNT and CDR2 YYREEE (reference sequence). The CDR3 totals 15 residues. The V segment lost 4 bases and the J segment 2 bases; nucleotides outside the gene matches: 9. The CDR3 coding sequence is TGTGCCAGCAGCCCGCAGACAGGGATAGCCTACGAGCAGTACTTC. It specifies CASSPQTGIAYEQYF.

The chain is built from TRBV10-3 and TRBJ2-7; D may be TRBD2 (6 bases). V dropped 2 bases and J dropped 7 bases, with 21 bases sitting between them. This CDR3 comprises 16 residues. Germline V gives CDR1 ENHRY, CDR2 SYGVKD. In DNA form, the CDR3 reads TGTGCCATCAGTGAGATTCGGGGGACTGCCGCCGTTGAGCAGTACTTC. Its protein is CAISEIRGTAAVEQYF.

This sequence joins TRBV4-1 and TRBJ2-3, with D unclear. Germline V lookup: CDR1 MGHRA, CDR2 YSYEKL. Trimming took 6 bases from V and 0 from J, leaving 10 bases between them. The CDR3 contains 14 residues. The CDR3: CASSWEHSTDTQYF. The CDR3 DNA sequence: TGCGCCAGCAGTTGGGAACATAGCACAGATACGCAGTATTTT.

J is TRBJ1-3 and V is TRBV5-4, with D perhaps TRBD1 (6 bases). The CDR3 extends over 16 amino acids. CDR1 SGHNT and CDR2 YYREEE come from the germline V gene (reference sequence). V was shortened by 4 bases and J by 0 bases, with 14 bases between the two germline ends. CDR3 protein: CASSRLPGVSGNTIYF. The CDR3 bases are TGTGCCAGCAGCCGACTCCCAGGGGTCTCTGGAAACACCATATATTTT.

V and J are TRBV15 and TRBJ2-7, with D maybe TRBD2 (7 bases). The CDR3 has 15 amino acids. Trimming shortened V by 0 bases and J by 11 bases, and 20 bases separated the two germline ends. Germline values: CDR1 LNHNV, CDR2 YYDKDF (reference sequence). CDR3 protein: CATSRDMGGTRSEYF. CDR3 sequence (DNA): TGTGCCACCAGCAGAGATATGGGGGGGACAAGATCGGAGTACTTC.

The chain carries TRBV25-1 and TRBJ1-1, with 8 bases lining up with TRBD1. After removal of 3 bases from V and 0 bases from J, the junction contained 3 bases not matched to a gene. CDR3 length: 15 amino acids. Germline V gene lookup returns CDR1 MGHDK and CDR2 SYGVNS. In DNA form, the CDR3 reads TGTGCCAGCAGTGACCCCAGGGGGCTGAACACTGAAGCTTTCTTT. Its protein product is CASSDPRGLNTEAFF. Looking up the rest from reference TRBV25-1 and TRBJ1-1 gives the full variable domain: EADIYQTPRYLVIGTGKKITLECSQTMGHDKMYWYQQDPGMELHLIHYSYGVNSTEKGDLSSESTVSRIRTEHFPLTLESARPSHTSQYLCASSDPRGLNTEAFFGQGTRLTVV.